A single sample gave rise to the 17 T cell receptor beta chains below, sequenced in a study of OX40 agonist ivuxolimab in advanced cancers. Measured with immunoSEQ multiplex PCR; TCRdb has only the in-frame clones, and not every one. The sample yields some 76,000 clones, around nine tenths seen once. The material was CD4+ or CD8+ T cells sorted from blood, obtained in a trial of the OX40 agonist ivuxolimab. The source is an adult with an advanced solid tumor such as melanoma, head and neck, liver or kidney cancer.

This clone was counted a few times. The rearrangement links TRBV30 to TRBJ1-4, with D hard to call. The CDR3 has 13 residues. Trimming took off 1 base at V and 5 bases at J, with 8 bases between the two ends. The germline V gene encodes CDR1 GTSNPN and CDR2 SVGIG (reference sequence). CDR3 loop: CAWSAGGNEKLFF. The DNA of the CDR3 is TGTGCCTGGAGTGCGGGCGGGAATGAAAAACTGTTTTTT.

The chain couples TRBV27 to TRBJ2-7; 8 bases agree with TRBD1. Germline CDR1 MNHEY, CDR2 SMNVEV (reference sequence). V shed 4 bases, J shed 3 bases, and the junction held 8 bases outside the gene matches. CDR3 size: 15 residues. CDR3 nucleotide sequence: TGTGCCAGCAGTTCGTTCGGGACAGGTAGCTACGAGCAGTACTTC. This gives the protein CASSSFGTGSYEQYF.

The rearrangement joins TRBV5-1 to TRBJ2-5; 10 positions agree with TRBD2. CDR3 length equals 14 residues. The germline V gene has CDR1 SGHRS and CDR2 YFSETQ. The V gene end was trimmed by 0 bases and the J gene end by 4 bases; junction bases not matched to a gene: 0. The CDR3 region has the DNA TGCGCCAGCAGCTTGGGACTAGCGGGAGAGACCCAGTACTTC. This codes for CASSLGLAGETQYF.

Only one count was recorded for this clone. CDR3: CASSFNSKRETQYF. The CDR3 region has the DNA TGCGCCAGCAGCTTTAACAGCAAGCGAGAGACCCAGTACTTC. The rearrangement joins TRBV5-1 to TRBJ2-5; no firm D call. The CDR3 consists of 14 residues. V was shortened by 2 bases and J by 4 bases, with 12 bases between the two germline ends. Germline CDR1 SGHRS, CDR2 YFSETQ.

The chain carries TRBV27 and TRBJ2-2; no clear D. The CDR3 sequence is 16 residues long. V was cut by 4 bases and J by 1 base, with 13 bases left in between. Germline V gene sequence: CDR1 MNHEY, CDR2 SMNVEV (reference sequence). Here the CDR3 DNA reads TGTGCCAGCAGTTCTCAGAATAACATGAACACCGGGGAGCTGTTTTTT. It is translated as CASSSQNNMNTGELFF.

The chain is built from TRBV10-3 and TRBJ1-3; D is ambiguous. This CDR3 comprises 13 residues. The germline CDR1 and CDR2 sequences are ENHRY and SYGVKD. Trimming removed 6 bases at V and 2 bases at J, with 8 bases between. This CDR3 is CAIRVNTGNTIYF. The CDR3 DNA follows: TGTGCCATCAGGGTAAACACTGGAAACACCATATATTTT.

The J gene is TRBJ1-2, the V gene TRBV7-9, with D perhaps TRBD1 (6 bases). The ends were cut back, 2 bases at V and 5 bases at J, with 12 bases in the middle. Per the germline V gene, CDR1 is SEHNR and CDR2 is FQNEAQ (reference sequence). The length of the CDR3 is 14 residues. The CDR3 here is CASSLNLDSYGYTF. For the CDR3, the DNA is TGTGCCAGCAGCTTAAATTTGGACAGTTATGGCTACACCTTC.

This clone was seen a few times. The chain combines TRBV5-1 with TRBJ2-2; 8 bases fit TRBD1. The V segment lost 4 bases and the J segment 1 base; nucleotides outside the gene matches: 6. The CDR3 is 16 amino acids. Germline V gives CDR1 SGHRS, CDR2 YFSETQ. The CDR3 coding sequence is TGCGCCAGCAGCCGGGGTGGGACAGGGAACACCGGGGAGCTGTTTTTT. Protein: CASSRGGTGNTGELFF.

The chain uses TRBV7-9 and TRBJ2-3, with a tentative D call TRBD2 (5 bases). The CDR3 covers 11 residues. The V end was cut by 5 bases, the J end by 5 bases, with 5 bases between. The germline V gene has CDR1 SEHNR and CDR2 FQNEAQ (reference sequence). CDR3 sequence: CASSGRDTQYF. The CDR3 DNA follows: TGTGCCAGCAGCGGGAGAGATACGCAGTATTTT.

The V and J genes are TRBV2 and TRBJ2-7; D gene uncertain. The ends were cut back, 6 bases at V and 4 bases at J, with 7 bases in the middle. CDR1 SNHLY and CDR2 FYNNEI come from the germline V gene. The CDR3 spans 11 residues. CDR3 amino acids: CASRKHYEQYF. The CDR3 region has the DNA TGTGCCAGCAGGAAACATTACGAGCAGTACTTC.

The CDR3 is CASNWGRDAGTEAFF. CDR3 in DNA: TGTGCCAGTAATTGGGGCAGGGACGCGGGAACTGAAGCTTTCTTT. The chain joins TRBV19 to TRBJ1-1, with D possibly TRBD1 on 5 matching bases. The CDR3 runs 15 residues. Trimming pared 7 bases from V and 5 bases from J, leaving 20 bases between. The germline CDR1 and CDR2 sequences are LNHDA and SQIVND (reference sequence).

The chain has TRBV7-9 and TRBJ1-5, with D unresolved. This CDR3 contains 15 residues. Germline values: CDR1 SEHNR, CDR2 FQNEAQ (reference sequence). Trimming shortened V by 3 bases and J by 1 base, and 10 bases separated the two germline ends. This CDR3 reads CASSLRHFSNQPQHF. The CDR3 DNA reads TGTGCCAGCAGCTTGAGACACTTCAGCAATCAGCCCCAGCATTTT. The complete variable domain, with remaining parts taken from reference TRBV7-9 and TRBJ1-5, reads DTGVSQNPRHKITKRGQNVTFRCDPISEHNRLYWYRQTLGQGPEFLTYFQNEAQLEKSRLLSDRFSAERPKGSFSTLEIQRTEQGDSAMYLCASSLRHFSNQPQHFGDGTRLSIL.

The V gene is TRBV5-1, the J gene TRBJ2-5; tentative D call: TRBD1 (6 bases). The CDR3 consists of 15 residues. Germline CDR1 is SGHRS and CDR2 is YFSETQ. Trimming removed 2 bases from V and 4 bases from J, with 15 bases in between. This chain's CDR3 is CASSFSGVRGETQYF. The CDR3 nucleotides read TGCGCCAGCAGCTTTTCAGGGGTTCGGGGAGAGACCCAGTACTTC.

The chain joins TRBV7-3 to TRBJ2-6; TRBD1 agrees at 9 bases. J was trimmed by 4 bases and V by 5 bases; bases with no gene match: 12. The V gene's germline CDR1 is SGHTA and CDR2 FQGTGA. This CDR3 region has 18 residues. CDR3 DNA sequence: TGTGCCAGCAGCCAAACCGGGACAGGGAGTTCCGGGGCCAACGTCCTGACTTTC. Protein sequence: CASSQTGTGSSGANVLTF.

The chain employs TRBV9 and TRBJ2-3, with D unclear. Trimming left V 4 bases short and J 5 bases short, with 14 bases between. The CDR3 contains 14 residues. Germline V lookup: CDR1 SGDLS, CDR2 YYNGEE. The CDR3 is CASSSPLVGDTQYF. The DNA of the CDR3 is TGTGCCAGCAGCTCGCCCTTGGTGGGAGATACGCAGTATTTT.

The CDR3 loop reads CASSQLRTDTGELFF. DNA of the CDR3: TGCGCCAGCAGCCAACTAAGAACGGACACCGGGGAGCTGTTTTTT. The V gene is TRBV4-3, the J gene TRBJ2-2; D not certain. The CDR3 extends over 15 amino acids. Looked up from germline, CDR1 is LGHNA and CDR2 is YSLEER. The V end lost 2 bases, the J end lost 3 bases, and 10 bases lay between the germline ends.

The gene calls are TRBV19 and TRBJ1-2, with D perhaps TRBD1 (6 bases). The CDR3 is 17 residues long. V was cut by 5 bases and J by 0 bases, with 19 bases left in between. Germline assignment: CDR1 LNHDA and CDR2 SQIVND (reference sequence). The CDR3 sequence is CASSLRTVGWANYGYTF. DNA of the CDR3: TGTGCCAGTAGTCTCCGGACAGTCGGTTGGGCTAACTATGGCTACACCTTC.